This paragraph covers one TCR beta chain sequence. The table lists this clonotype with many counts. The antigen it binds to is not known. Base qualities were left out, and no much larger clone turns up one base away. In the ophthalmopathy patients, disease was moderately to severely active, with a Clinical Activity Score of 3 or more, a NOSPECS grade of 4 or more, and a duration of less than 3 months. Any patient with an uncontrolled infection, another autoimmune disease, pregnancy or lactation was excluded. Diagnoses were established on the basis of clinical symptoms, serum thyroxine and TRAb, thyroid ultrasound, and orbital computed tomography. PBMCs were isolated from around 10 ml of fresh peripheral blood by Ficoll-Paque density gradient centrifugation. Total RNA was extracted with Trizol reagent, and quality was checked on an Agilent 2100 Bioanalyzer. The data are from a study of T cells in Graves' hyperthyroidism and ophthalmopathy (dated by TCRdb to the late 2010s). Study-level background: Peripheral blood was collected at initial diagnosis, before any treatment. The paper reports TCR Vbeta CDR3 sequencing of fewer than 150 peripheral blood samples: around 41 ophthalmopathy, fewer than 85 hyperthyroidism and approximately 17 progressor patients. Once sampling was done, hyperthyroidism patients were given methimazole at a starting dose of 30 mg daily, whereas ophthalmopathy patients were given high-dose intravenous methylprednisolone. To identify TCR V-J signatures that set the groups apart, the researchers used a discovery cohort of more than 95 patients, made up of roughly 40 with Graves' ophthalmopathy and some 60 with stable Graves' hyperthyroidism. For training and testing, the approximately 97 patients in the discovery cohort were randomly divided in a 7:3 ratio. Whether ophthalmopathy could be predicted prospectively was tested in an independent validation cohort made up of under 20 hyperthyroidism patients plus 17 patients who later progressed to ophthalmopathy. The study also compared thyroid tissue and blood T-cell repertoires from about 6 Graves' hyperthyroidism patients. Beyond this particular receptor, the publication reports: In validation, the model predicted progression to ophthalmopathy with approximately 71% sensitivity and approximately 78% specificity, a median of around six months before onset. No statistical method was used to set the sample size in advance, and investigators knew the group allocation. A model built on a 13 V-J signature distinguished ophthalmopathy from stable hyperthyroidism, reaching about 89% sensitivity and 81.08% specificity in cross-validation and 80%/75% in testing. Most expanded thyroid clonotypes (frequency above 0.001) were also found in blood, which suggests that blood repertoires may mirror thyroid immune responses.

Amplification of TCR beta CDR3 regions was carried out from RNA transcripts. For the first round of RT-PCR on the TCR CDR3, the HTBI primer set was used together with the Qiagen OneStep RT-PCR kit. Libraries were constructed in a second round of multiplex PCR, after which size selection and purification were performed. Sequencing of the libraries was done on an Illumina HiSeq2000 using paired-end 100 bp reads. As for how the authors treated the data: SOAPnuke was used to process the raw data, with reads discarded if the reads contained adapters or uncalled bases, had a mean Phred below 15, or lacked an exact constant-primer or identifier match. High-quality paired reads were merged with COPE v1.2.5, and unique nucleotide sequences were defined as clonotypes. Clonotypes were aligned to IMGT TRBV, TRBD and TRBJ reference segments using MiTCR v1.1. The analysis was restricted to V-J combinations with a frequency above 0.0001, which together covered 98% to 99.2% of the repertoires. The TCS score was defined as the ratio of F50 (clonal expansion) to E x V (chaos), calculated using BLOSUM62-based TCRdist between CDR3 peptides within each V-J. Welch's t-statistics and random forest reduced roughly 530 V-J features to about 13, which were used in a naive Bayes classifier (R e1071). The similarity between thyroid and blood repertoires was quantified using the Morisita-Horn index. TCRdb cleaned the public reads at Q25 with fastp, built clones with MiXCR and kept in-frame beta chains. Each entry is one CDR3 protein sequence, shown with its most common DNA and genes. The V and J calls were determined by TCRdb, not by the authors. Within this sample are around 60,000 distinct CDR3 sequences, with around 48% of them counted one time only. Around 12% of the sample lies in the top ten.

V ends up 6 bases short and J 7 bases short, with an unmatched junction base count of 7. CDR1 and CDR2 are read off the germline V gene as SGHTA and FQGTGA. Counted from cysteine to phenylalanine, this CDR3 has 14 amino acids. The CDR3 DNA has 42 bases and is translated from base 1. This sequence uses TRBV7-3 and TRBJ2-1, and 9 bases in between align with TRBD1. The TCR sequence derives from a woman aged 30 to 39 with Graves' ophthalmopathy. Material: blood. This receptor has the CDR3 CASSGGTGRNEQFF. The sequenced DNA is TGTGCCAGCAGTGGGGGGACAGGGAGAAATGAGCAGTTCTTC.